A selection of T cell receptor beta chains follows, all from one sample in a study of cytomegalovirus exposure and HLA in healthy donors. Sequencing used immunoSEQ multiplex PCR; TCRdb keeps in-frame clones, though not all of them. The sample lists about 260,000 clones, around 90% seen once, with roughly 3% in the top ten. Sequenced sample: PBMCs. Source of these receptors: a woman aged 25 to 45 in good health and CMV-seronegative. Each CDR3 is given with its conserved first and last residue. A D gene is named only where the DNA matches it firmly. For some rows the clone size is stated as once, few or many, or as a class when expanded; others skip it.

DNA: TGTGCCAGCAGTTTCCGACTAGCGGTTGGAAGCTCCTACGAGCAGTACTTC
CDR3: CASSFRLAVGSSYEQYF
D: TRBD2
size: .
J: TRBJ2-7
V: TRBV28

DNA: TGTGCCAGCTCACCACGTCACAGGGATTCCGGGGAGCTGTTTTTT
CDR3: CASSPRHRDSGELFF
D: .
size: .
J: TRBJ2-2
V: TRBV18

DNA: TGTGCCAGCAGCCCCCACACAGGGTTGAACACTGAAGCTTTCTTT
CDR3: CASSPHTGLNTEAFF
D: .
size: .
J: TRBJ1-1
V: TRBV7-9

DNA: TGTGCCAGCAGTGAGCGACAGCCCTCCTACGAGCAGTACTTC
CDR3: CASSERQPSYEQYF
D: .
size: .
J: TRBJ2-7
V: TRBV6-1

DNA: TGTGCCAGCACCCCGGTCGGGACACAGGAGACCCAGTACTTC
CDR3: CASTPVGTQETQYF
D: .
size: .
J: TRBJ2-5
V: TRBV28

DNA: TGTGCCACCAGCAGAGATATCACCGGGGAGCTGTTTTTT
CDR3: CATSRDITGELFF
D: .
size: once
J: TRBJ2-2
V: TRBV15

DNA: TGTGCCAGCCGGGGACAGGGGTACGAGTATGTCGAGCAGTACTTC
CDR3: CASRGQGYEYVEQYF
D: TRBD1
size: .
J: TRBJ2-7
V: TRBV6-1

DNA: TGTGCCAGCAGCGCCGGAGGGCCGGAGACCCAGTACTTC
CDR3: CASSAGGPETQYF
D: .
size: .
J: TRBJ2-5
V: TRBV9

DNA: TGTGCCAGCAGTTCCGGGACTAGCCTTTACGAGCAGTACTTC
CDR3: CASSSGTSLYEQYF
D: TRBD2
size: .
J: TRBJ2-7
V: TRBV7-2

DNA: TGTGCCAGCAGTGGCCAGCCGGACTACGGTGGAAACACCATATATTTT
CDR3: CASSGQPDYGGNTIYF
D: .
size: .
J: TRBJ1-3
V: TRBV25-1

DNA: TGTGCCAGCCAACCACTAGCGGGAGGGCCGGACACCGGGGAGCTGTTTTTT
CDR3: CASQPLAGGPDTGELFF
D: TRBD2
size: .
J: TRBJ2-2
V: TRBV9

DNA: TGCGCCAGCAGCCATAATTTGCAGGGATCCTACGAGCAGTACTTC
CDR3: CASSHNLQGSYEQYF
D: .
size: .
J: TRBJ2-7
V: TRBV4-1

DNA: TGTGCCAGCAGTCTAACACAGACAAAAAACTATGGCTACACCTTC
CDR3: CASSLTQTKNYGYTF
D: .
size: .
J: TRBJ1-2
V: TRBV27

DNA: TGTGCCAGCAGTGACCCAGGGAACACCGGGGAGCTGTTTTTT
CDR3: CASSDPGNTGELFF
D: .
size: .
J: TRBJ2-2
V: TRBV2

DNA: TGCGCCAGCAGCTTGGCCGGGAACAGGGTACCCGGAAACACCATATATTTT
CDR3: CASSLAGNRVPGNTIYF
D: .
size: .
J: TRBJ1-3
V: TRBV5-1

DNA: TGTGCCAGCAGTTACTCGTTCTACAATGAGCAGTTCTTC
CDR3: CASSYSFYNEQFF
D: .
size: .
J: TRBJ2-1
V: TRBV6-5

DNA: TGTGCCAGCTCAGGGTCGTATAGCTCCTACAATGAGCAGTTCTTC
CDR3: CASSGSYSSYNEQFF
D: .
size: .
J: TRBJ2-1
V: TRBV18

DNA: TGTGCCAGCAGTTCAGGACAGGGGGCGAGGGACGAGCAGTACTTC
CDR3: CASSSGQGARDEQYF
D: TRBD1
size: .
J: TRBJ2-7
V: TRBV25-1

DNA: TGTGCCAGCAGCCAAGCAGGGCCCCGCTATGGCTACACCTTC
CDR3: CASSQAGPRYGYTF
D: .
size: .
J: TRBJ1-2
V: TRBV4-2

DNA: TGTGCCAGCAGCCCGGAGGGGGGCACTAGCGGGAGAGTACAAGAGACCCAGTACTTC
CDR3: CASSPEGGTSGRVQETQYF
D: TRBD2
size: .
J: TRBJ2-5
V: TRBV4-2

DNA: TGTGCCAGCAGTGCACCGGAGGCAGATACGCAGTATTTT
CDR3: CASSAPEADTQYF
D: .
size: .
J: TRBJ2-3
V: TRBV28

DNA: TGTGCCAGCTCACCAGGACAGGACCGGGAGACCCAGTACTTC
CDR3: CASSPGQDRETQYF
D: TRBD1
size: .
J: TRBJ2-5
V: TRBV18

DNA: TGTGCCAGCAGCTTGGTTGAAGGTCGGGAGACCCAGTACTTC
CDR3: CASSLVEGRETQYF
D: .
size: .
J: TRBJ2-5
V: TRBV5-5

DNA: TGTGCCAGCAGATGGAACGGGGAGGGCACTGAAGCTTTCTTT
CDR3: CASRWNGEGTEAFF
D: .
size: once
J: TRBJ1-1
V: TRBV27

DNA: TGTGCCAGCAGTGAACGCGCAGGGTCTAGCACAGATACGCAGTATTTT
CDR3: CASSERAGSSTDTQYF
D: .
size: .
J: TRBJ2-3
V: TRBV25-1

DNA: TGTGCCAGCAGCTTATCGGGGAGCTCTTGGGGGAAGAGAGAAAAACTGTTTTTT
CDR3: CASSLSGSSWGKREKLFF
D: .
size: many
J: TRBJ1-4
V: TRBV7-2

DNA: TGTGCCAGCAGTTTGTTACTAGCGGGATCCTCCTACGAGCAGTACTTC
CDR3: CASSLLLAGSSYEQYF
D: TRBD2
size: .
J: TRBJ2-7
V: TRBV28

DNA: TGTGCCAGCAGCTTAGATGACTCCTACGAGCAGTACTTC
CDR3: CASSLDDSYEQYF
D: .
size: .
J: TRBJ2-7
V: TRBV7-6

DNA: TGTGCCAGCAGCGTAGGGGGGTGGCAGCAGTTCTTC
CDR3: CASSVGGWQQFF
D: .
size: .
J: TRBJ2-1
V: TRBV9

DNA: TGTGCCAGCAGCTTAATGCAGGGGGCGCAGGGCTACACCTTC
CDR3: CASSLMQGAQGYTF
D: TRBD1
size: .
J: TRBJ1-2
V: TRBV7-2

DNA: TGTGCCAGCAGCCGCCCGGGGGATTACCAAGAGACCCAGTACTTC
CDR3: CASSRPGDYQETQYF
D: .
size: .
J: TRBJ2-5
V: TRBV27

DNA: TGTGCCAGCAGCGAAGGCCCAAAGGGGATTATGAACACTGAAGCTTTCTTT
CDR3: CASSEGPKGIMNTEAFF
D: .
size: .
J: TRBJ1-1
V: TRBV7-9

DNA: TGTGCCAGCAGCTTCTGGACAGGGAACACCGGGGAGCTGTTTTTT
CDR3: CASSFWTGNTGELFF
D: TRBD1
size: .
J: TRBJ2-2
V: TRBV13

DNA: TGTGCCAGCAGCCCCCTCCCGGGACAGGGCCCCAACGAGCAGTACTTC
CDR3: CASSPLPGQGPNEQYF
D: TRBD1
size: .
J: TRBJ2-7
V: TRBV5-6

DNA: TGTGCCAGCAGCGTAGACTCTTCGGGATTCGGATATGGCTACACCTTC
CDR3: CASSVDSSGFGYGYTF
D: .
size: .
J: TRBJ1-2
V: TRBV9